This T cell receptor (beta chain) was observed in a study of T cells in Graves' hyperthyroidism and ophthalmopathy. The TCR beta CDR3 regions underwent amplification using RNA transcripts as the source. The HTBI set primed first-round TCR CDR3 RT-PCR. A single record per CDR3 protein comes from TCRdb applying MiXCR to the multiplex PCR reads. The sample shows 500,000 to 650,000 distinct CDR3 sequences, 46% of them seen only once. General study findings and limits: Model predictions of ophthalmopathy came a median approximately 6.8 months before onset. Separating ophthalmopathy from stable hyperthyroidism was achieved by a 13 V-J model. In the blood, most expanded thyroid clonotypes above 0.001 appeared as well.

Not enrolled were patients with uncontrolled infection, other autoimmune disease, pregnancy or lactation. Only a few counts were recorded for this clonotype. What it binds is not known. Germline V gene sequence: CDR1 MGHDK, CDR2 SYGVNS. Trimming left V 2 bases short and J 8 bases short, with 15 bases between. The CDR3 contains 15 residues. The TCR comes from an adult woman with Graves' disease, either hyperthyroidism or ophthalmopathy (not recorded which). This rearrangement joins TRBV25-1 to TRBJ1-4; D unclear. Source material: peripheral blood or thyroid tissue (not recorded which). CDR3 DNA: TGTGCCAGCAGTGAACTTTCGGGGTTTGGCGAAAAACTGTTTTTT. It codes for CASSELSGFGEKLFF.